The source of this TCR beta chain is a study of OX40 agonist ivuxolimab in advanced cancers. Generated by immunoSEQ multiplex PCR, the TCRdb table keeps only in-frame clones and is missing some. The table shows around 72,000 clones, with 82% occurring only once. General study findings and limits: Expanded clones were, on average, more numerous among CD8+ T cells than CD4+. Some patients who did not respond also had low normalized T-cell clonal expansion. Expanded peripheral T-cell antigen specificity went undetermined. CD4+ and CD8+ blood T cells expanded clonally by week 6 at 0.1 to 3.0 mg/kg.

The ends lost 3 bases at V and 0 bases at J; junction bases unmatched: 13. Germline CDR1 and CDR2: SGDLS and YYNGEE. This CDR3 spans 19 amino acids. On this clone: Its antigen is not identified.

Sequences were derived from CD4+ or CD8+ T cells sorted from blood, sampled in a trial of the OX40 agonist ivuxolimab. The clonotype was recovered from an adult with an advanced solid tumor such as melanoma, head and neck, liver or kidney cancer. The chain recombines TRBV9 with TRBJ2-3, with 10 bases lining up with TRBD2. The CDR3 reads CASSADPSGRAGSTDTQYF. In nucleotides, the CDR3 is TGTGCCAGCAGCGCAGATCCCAGCGGGAGGGCTGGTAGCACAGATACGCAGTATTTT.